This TCR beta chain was sequenced during a study of identical twins. In TCRdb, the 5' RACE reads were re-called with MiXCR into one record per CDR3 protein. The sample records roughly 250,000 distinct CDR3 sequences, about 14% being singletons. All of the donors were Caucasians in good health. The germline V and J ends were trimmed by 4 bases and 7 bases, with 14 bases remaining between them. This CDR3 has 14 residues. Germline CDR1 reads LNHDA; CDR2 reads SQIVND (reference sequence). The genes are TRBV19 and TRBJ1-5, with D maybe TRBD1 (6 bases). Sequenced: memory (CD45RO+) T cells sorted from blood. The origin of this receptor is a woman aged 18-30 years in good health. CDR3 residues: CASSSSGGRQPQHF. The CDR3 DNA follows: TGTGCCAGTAGTAGTTCGGGGGGGCGACAGCCCCAGCATTTT.